The T cell receptor (beta chain) described here comes from a study of a mutant IDH1 vaccine in newly diagnosed glioma. Across the study: Vaccination began 4-6 weeks post radiotherapy alone, or with temozolomide cycles.

The assay was immunoSEQ multiplex PCR, and TCRdb's table has in-frame clones only and misses some. Among around 62,000 clones, 75% to 90% were seen once, and the ten largest hold more than 1.5%. Described time point: week 11, during vaccination. It was 300 ug of mutant IDH1 20-mer peptide that made up each vaccine dose, given with topical imiquimod. There were new WHO grade 3 or 4 astrocytomas in the donors, and these were IDH1-mutant and ATRX-lost. Study conclusions and caveats: Pseudoprogression looked unconnected to shifts in top peripheral T cell clonotypes.

The CDR3 is 16 residues long. Germline loops: CDR1 MDHEN, CDR2 SYDVKM. V dropped 5 bases and J dropped 4 bases, with 20 bases sitting between them. For this clone: Its antigen is unknown.

The TCR comes from a man aged 40-50 years with glioma. This rearrangement joins TRBV28 to TRBJ1-2; possible D gene TRBD1, 6 bases. This specimen consisted of PBMCs, obtained from a glioma patient whose treatment included an IDH1 peptide vaccine. The CDR3 nucleotides are TGTGCCAGCAGTGTTGGGGGGCCCTTAGATGGCTATGGCTACACCTTC. Its protein is CASSVGGPLDGYGYTF.